One sample yielded the 2 T cell receptor beta chains listed below, sequenced in a study of T cells in Graves' hyperthyroidism and ophthalmopathy. Authors of the study amplified TCR beta CDR3 regions from RNA transcripts. Initially, a first-round RT-PCR of the TCR CDR3 employed the HTBI primer set. Each CDR3 protein gets one entry after TCRdb re-called the multiplex PCR reads with MiXCR. The sample lists about half a million distinct CDR3 sequences; roughly 25% were seen once. The sample comprised blood. These receptors were obtained from a woman under 40 with Graves' ophthalmopathy.

The CDR3 sequence: CASSLATGTTYEQYF. CDR3 coding DNA: TGTGCCAGCAGTTTAGCTACCGGGACGACCTACGAGCAGTACTTC. The V gene is TRBV28, the J gene TRBJ2-7; D possibly uses TRBD1 or TRBD2 (5 bases each). This CDR3 contains 15 residues. Germline assignment: CDR1 MDHEN and CDR2 SYDVKM. V lost 2 bases to trimming and J lost 2 bases, with 13 bases between them.

This clonotype occurred many times. The chain is built from TRBV12-3 or TRBV12-4 and TRBJ2-7; D may match TRBD1 or TRBD2 (5 bases each). CDR3 length: 15 residues. V shed 6 bases and J shed 3 bases, with 18 bases lying between them. Here the CDR3 reads CASRPTRDGNYEQYF. CDR3 coding DNA: TGTGCCAGCAGGCCGACCCGGGACGGAAACTACGAGCAGTACTTC.